This TCR beta chain was documented in a study of T cell responses to AZD1222 COVID-19 vaccine. Study overall: Recipients boosted at about 4 weeks or about 12 weeks are pooled.

Study-wide results and caveats: Rises in breadth and depth of Spike-specific TCRs came after two AZD1222 doses. Mapped onto spike, vaccine-associated CD4 TCRs spanned it and were dominant at 160-218 and 743-854. Seropositivity was recorded at baseline in only five to seven AZD1222 recipients.

TCRdb's copy holds only in-frame clones and misses some; the assay was immunoSEQ multiplex PCR. The sample has about 88,000 clones; around 86% are singletons. About this clone: What it binds is unknown.

V lost 1 base to trimming and J lost 4 bases, with 11 bases between them. The CDR3 consists of 15 residues. Per germline, CDR1 MNHEY and CDR2 SVGAGI. This TCR came from an adult in good health. The specimen was peripheral blood, collected on day 0 of AZD1222 vaccination. This chain connects TRBV6-5 to TRBJ1-3; the D gene is possibly TRBD1 (5 bases). The DNA for the CDR3 is TGTGCCAGCAGTTACTTCGAGGGGTCCGGAAACACCATATATTTT. Translation: CASSYFEGSGNTIYF.